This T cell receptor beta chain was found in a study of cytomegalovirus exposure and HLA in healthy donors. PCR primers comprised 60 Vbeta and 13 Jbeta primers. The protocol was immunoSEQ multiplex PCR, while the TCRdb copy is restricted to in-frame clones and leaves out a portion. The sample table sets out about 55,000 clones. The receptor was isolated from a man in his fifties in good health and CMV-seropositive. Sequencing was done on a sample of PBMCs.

CDR3 coding DNA: TGTGCCAGCAGTGGGACAGGGGCCGGTCAGCCCCAGCATTTT. Encoded protein: CASSGTGAGQPQHF. The chain links TRBV6-6 to TRBJ1-5; TRBD1 agrees at 10 bases. With V trimmed by 5 bases and J by 6 bases, 4 bases remained unmatched. The CDR3 length is 14 residues. Per the germline V gene, CDR1 is MNHNY and CDR2 is SVGAGI (reference sequence).